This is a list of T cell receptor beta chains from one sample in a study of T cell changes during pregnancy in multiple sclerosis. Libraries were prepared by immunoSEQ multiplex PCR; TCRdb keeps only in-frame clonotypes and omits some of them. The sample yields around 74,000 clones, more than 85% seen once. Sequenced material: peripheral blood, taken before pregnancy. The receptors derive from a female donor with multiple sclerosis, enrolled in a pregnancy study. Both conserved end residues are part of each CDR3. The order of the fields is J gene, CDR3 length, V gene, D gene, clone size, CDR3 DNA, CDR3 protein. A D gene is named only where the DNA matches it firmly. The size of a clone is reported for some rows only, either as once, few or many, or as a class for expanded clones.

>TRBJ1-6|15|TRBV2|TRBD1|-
TGTGCCAGCTGGTCCCTGGGACAGGGGAATTCACCCCTCCACTTT
CASWSLGQGNSPLHF
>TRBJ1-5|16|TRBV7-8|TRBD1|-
TGTGCCAGCAGCTTAATGGCAGGGGGCATTGATCAGCCCCAGCATTTT
CASSLMAGGIDQPQHF
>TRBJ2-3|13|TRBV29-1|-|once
TGCAGCGTTGAAGGGGCAGTCACAGATACGCAGTATTTT
CSVEGAVTDTQYF
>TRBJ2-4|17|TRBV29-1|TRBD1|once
TGCAGCGTCCTCGGACAGGGTGGGGGCCTAGCCAAAAACATTCAGTACTTC
CSVLGQGGGLAKNIQYF
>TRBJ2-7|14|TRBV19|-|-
TGTGCCAGTAGTCTGACCCCAACAGGGTACGAGCAGTACTTC
CASSLTPTGYEQYF
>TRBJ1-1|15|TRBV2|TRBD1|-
TGTGCCAGCAGTGTAGAAGGACAGGAGAACACTGAAGCTTTCTTT
CASSVEGQENTEAFF
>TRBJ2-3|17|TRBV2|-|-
TGTGCCAGCAGTGTGACGACGCGGGTCGGGGTGGGAGATACGCAGTATTTT
CASSVTTRVGVGDTQYF
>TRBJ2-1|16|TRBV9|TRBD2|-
TGTGCCAGCAGCGCAGGTAGCGCGGGGGGGTTGGATGAGCAGTTCTTC
CASSAGSAGGLDEQFF
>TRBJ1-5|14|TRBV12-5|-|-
TGTGCTAGTCGCACCGCGATTAGCAATCAGCCCCAGCATTTT
CASRTAISNQPQHF
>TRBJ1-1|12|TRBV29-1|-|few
TGCAGCGTTGAGGGAGGGAACACTGAAGCTTTCTTT
CSVEGGNTEAFF
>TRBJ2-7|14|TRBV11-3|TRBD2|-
TGTGCCAGCAGCTTAGATAGCGGGTCCCCCGAGCAGTACTTC
CASSLDSGSPEQYF
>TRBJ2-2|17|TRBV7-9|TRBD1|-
TGTGCCAGCAGCCGTGCAATGGGACAGGCCTTAACCGGGGAGCTGTTTTTT
CASSRAMGQALTGELFF
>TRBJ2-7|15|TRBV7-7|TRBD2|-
TGTGCCAGCAGCCCCACGGCGGGGGGGCCCTACGAGCAGTACTTC
CASSPTAGGPYEQYF
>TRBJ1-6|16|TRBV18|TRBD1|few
TGTGCCAGCTCACCCAACCAACAGGGGTATAATTCACCCCTCCACTTT
CASSPNQQGYNSPLHF
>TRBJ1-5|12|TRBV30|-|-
TGTGCCTGGGCGGACATTCATCAGCCCCAGCATTTT
CAWADIHQPQHF
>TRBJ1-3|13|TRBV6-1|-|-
TGTGCCAGCAGTGAACAGGGTACGAACACCATATATTTT
CASSEQGTNTIYF
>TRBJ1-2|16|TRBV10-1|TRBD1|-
TGCGCCAGCAGGAAGGGACAGGGGGCCCCCCTCCATGGCTACACCTTC
CASRKGQGAPLHGYTF
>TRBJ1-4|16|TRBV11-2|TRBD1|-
TGTGCCAGCAGCTTACGGGGGACAGCGGCTAATGAAAAACTGTTTTTT
CASSLRGTAANEKLFF
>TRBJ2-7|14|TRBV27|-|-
TGTGCCAGCAGTTTTAATAGCGGACCCTACGAGCAGTACTTC
CASSFNSGPYEQYF
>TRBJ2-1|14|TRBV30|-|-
TGTGCCTGGAAGGGGGACTACTCCTACAATGAGCAGTTCTTC
CAWKGDYSYNEQFF
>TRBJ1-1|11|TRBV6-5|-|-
TGTGCCAGCAGTTACTTAGATGAAGCTTTCTTT
CASSYLDEAFF
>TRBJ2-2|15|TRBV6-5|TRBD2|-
TGTGCCAGCAGGGACCGCGGGAGGGCCACCGGGGAGCTGTTTTTT
CASRDRGRATGELFF
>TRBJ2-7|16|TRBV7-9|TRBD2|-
TGTGCCAGCAGCAACCCCGGGGGCGGGGGGGCCTACGAGCAGTACTTC
CASSNPGGGGAYEQYF
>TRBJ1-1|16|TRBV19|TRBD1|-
TGTGCCAGTAGACGGACAGGGAGGGTTGGGAACACTGAAGCTTTCTTT
CASRRTGRVGNTEAFF
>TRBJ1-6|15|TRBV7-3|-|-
TGTGCCAGCAGCTTACTGGGGGCACGGGATTCACCCCTCCACTTT
CASSLLGARDSPLHF